Shown below are 29 T cell receptor beta chains from a single sample sequenced in a study of control samples from healthy donors and cancer patients. Only in-frame clones appear in the TCRdb table, and some are missing; sequencing was by immunoSEQ multiplex PCR. This sample yields some 100,000 clones, of which 75% to 90% are seen a single time; roughly a sixth belongs to the top ten. Sample: blood. The receptors were sampled from a woman in her forties or fifties in good health.

V and J are TRBV9 and TRBJ1-6, with D unclear. The V end was cut by 0 bases, the J end by 5 bases, with 6 bases between. The CDR3 length is 14 residues. Looked up from germline, CDR1 is SGDLS and CDR2 is YYNGEE. The CDR3 is CASSVGRDNSPLHF. As DNA, the CDR3 is TGTGCCAGCAGCGTAGGGCGAGATAATTCACCCCTCCACTTT.

The rearrangement joins TRBV6-5 to TRBJ1-6; D not resolved. This CDR3 is 15 amino acids long. V was cut by 7 bases and J by 8 bases, with 18 bases left in between. In germline, CDR1 is MNHEY, CDR2 SVGAGI. In DNA form, the CDR3 reads TGTGCCAGCAACCCCCTGGGGAGTGGTGATTCACCCCTCCACTTT. This translates into CASNPLGSGDSPLHF.

The chain recombines TRBV4-1 with TRBJ2-1; D possibly matches TRBD1 or TRBD2 (6 bases each). V was pared by 5 bases and J by 7 bases, with 9 bases between. The CDR3 totals 12 residues. Germline values: CDR1 MGHRA, CDR2 YSYEKL. This chain's CDR3 is CASSKGGNEQFF. CDR3 DNA: TGCGCCAGCAGCAAAGGGGGGAATGAGCAGTTCTTC.

The chain couples TRBV19 to TRBJ2-7; D is undetermined. CDR1 LNHDA and CDR2 SQIVND come from the germline V gene (reference sequence). This CDR3 region has 13 residues. The V end was cut by 5 bases, the J end by 5 bases, with 13 bases between. The CDR3 here is CASSSGVPDEQYV. CDR3 DNA: TGTGCCAGTAGTTCTGGCGTGCCAGACGAGCAGTACGTC.

The chain recombines TRBV9 with TRBJ1-1, with 8 bases lining up with TRBD1. Germline V gives CDR1 SGDLS, CDR2 YYNGEE. V was clipped by 4 bases and J by 3 bases; unmatched bases: 14. The CDR3 has 17 amino acids. The CDR3 loop reads CASSPEDREGLDTEAFF. The CDR3 DNA is TGTGCCAGCAGCCCCGAGGACAGGGAGGGCCTGGACACTGAAGCTTTCTTT.

This chain connects TRBV24-1 to TRBJ2-2, with TRBD1 identical over 9 bases. The CDR3 contains 16 residues. With 4 bases clipped from V and 7 bases from J, the junction kept 9 bases outside the gene matches. Germline V lookup: CDR1 KGHDR, CDR2 SFDVKD. The CDR3 bases are TGTGCCACCAGTGAGGCCGGACAGGGGAACGGCGGGGAGCTGTTTTTT. This encodes CATSEAGQGNGGELFF.

The genes are TRBV5-1 and TRBJ1-2; 7 bases align to TRBD1. V lost 4 bases and J lost 4; bases outside the gene matches: 10. The germline V gene has CDR1 SGHRS and CDR2 YFSETQ. The CDR3 has 15 amino acids. CDR3 sequence (DNA): TGCGCCAGCAGCCCCCAGACCGGGACAGTCTATGGCTACACCTTC. This translates into CASSPQTGTVYGYTF.

The chain couples TRBV6-2 or TRBV6-3 to TRBJ2-1; maybe TRBD1 (6 bases). V was trimmed by 5 bases and J by 2 bases, leaving 16 bases between them. CDR1 is MNHEY, CDR2 SVGEGT, per germline. The CDR3 is made up of 16 amino acids. CDR3 DNA: TGTGCCAGCAGTGACCCTACAGGGATCCCCTACAATGAGCAGTTCTTC. Encoded protein: CASSDPTGIPYNEQFF.

The J gene is TRBJ1-6, the V gene TRBV14; D gene unclear. The CDR3 totals 12 residues. With 8 bases removed from V and 10 bases from J, the gap between germline ends came to 12 bases. The V gene's germline CDR1 is SGHDN and CDR2 FVKESK. The chain's CDR3 is CASRDLRSPLHF. The CDR3 DNA follows: TGTGCCAGCCGCGACCTCCGGTCACCCCTCCACTTT.

V and J are TRBV7-2 and TRBJ2-3; D gene uncertain. Germline V gene sequence: CDR1 SGHTA, CDR2 FQGNSA. Trimming shortened V by 0 bases and J by 0 bases, and 13 bases separated the two germline ends. The CDR3 runs to 17 residues. This CDR3 is CASSLAPGLLSTDTQYF. CDR3 DNA: TGTGCCAGCAGCTTAGCGCCAGGCCTTCTCAGCACAGATACGCAGTATTTT.

The J gene is TRBJ2-5, the V gene TRBV15; 11 nucleotides agree with TRBD2. The junction had 9 bases not matched to a gene; V was cut back by 0 bases and J by 3 bases. Germline CDR1 and CDR2: LNHNV and YYDKDF (reference sequence). The CDR3 is made up of 18 amino acids. DNA of the CDR3: TGTGCCACCAGCAGAGATGATCTAGCGGGGGGCTGGGAAGAGACCCAGTACTTC. Encoded protein: CATSRDDLAGGWEETQYF.

The chain is built from TRBV14 and TRBJ1-2; 8 bases line up with TRBD1. Losses at the gene ends were 2 bases for V and 5 bases for J; bases not matched to a gene: 10. Looked up from germline, CDR1 is SGHDN and CDR2 is FVKESK. CDR3 length: 16 amino acids. CDR3 loop: CASSQYLRTGPYGYTF. For the CDR3, the DNA is TGTGCCAGCAGCCAATACCTCAGGACAGGGCCTTATGGCTACACCTTC.

J is TRBJ2-4 and V is TRBV7-2; 7 nucleotides agree with TRBD2. Germline CDR1 reads SGHTA; CDR2 reads FQGNSA. V shed 1 base and J 11 bases; nucleotides not matched to a gene: 8. The CDR3 is 14 residues long. The CDR3 nucleotides are TGTGCCAGCAGCTTAGAGTCGGCTAGCGGTGTTCAGTACTTC. Translated: CASSLESASGVQYF.

This clone appeared a few times. The chain links TRBV5-4 to TRBJ2-5; 8 bases map to TRBD2. CDR1 and CDR2 from the germline V gene are SGHNT and YYREEE (reference sequence). The CDR3 is 14 residues long. J gave up 4 bases and V 4 bases, and 6 bases lay outside the gene matches. The CDR3 spells CASSKPGGRETQYF. CDR3 coding DNA: TGTGCCAGCAGCAAACCGGGAGGGAGAGAGACCCAGTACTTC.

This sequence joins TRBV11-2 and TRBJ2-7; 10 bases line up with TRBD2. The CDR3 totals 16 residues. With 1 base clipped from V and 1 base from J, the junction kept 4 bases outside the gene matches. The germline CDR1 and CDR2 sequences are SGHAT and FQNNGV. The CDR3 loop is CASSLGGLAVSYEQYV. DNA for the CDR3: TGTGCCAGCAGCTTAGGAGGACTAGCGGTTTCCTACGAGCAGTACGTC.

J is TRBJ2-5 and V is TRBV12-1; the D call in the table, TRBD2, was not verified against the DNA. TRBV12-1 is designated a pseudogene. There are 16 residues in the CDR3. CDR3 sequence: CASSFRLAGGGKTQYF. Here the CDR3 DNA reads TGTGCCAGCAGCTTTAGGCTAGCGGGGGGTGGAAAGACCCAGTACTTC.

V and J are TRBV9 and TRBJ2-1; 9 bases are a match to TRBD2. The CDR3 runs 17 residues. V was pared by 7 bases and J by 0 bases, with 11 bases of the junction left unmatched. Germline V gene data show CDR1 as SGDLS and CDR2 as YYNGEE. DNA of the CDR3: TGTGCCAGCGGAGAGAAGCGGGAGGAGGGCTCCTACAATGAGCAGTTCTTC. The encoded protein is CASGEKREEGSYNEQFF.

The chain recombines TRBV12-3 or TRBV12-4 with TRBJ1-1, with a weak D call TRBD1 (6 bases). V was pared by 6 bases and J by 4 bases, with 12 bases between. CDR3 size: 13 residues. CDR3 sequence (DNA): TGTGCCAGCAGATCACAGGGAGGCACTGAAGCTTTCTTT. It translates to CASRSQGGTEAFF.

This clone was counted between two and nine times. This chain connects TRBV6-5 to TRBJ2-2; 7 bases are shared with TRBD1. CDR3 length equals 15 residues. Germline CDR1 MNHEY, CDR2 SVGAGI. J gave up 2 bases and V 7 bases, and 7 bases lay outside the gene matches. The CDR3 region has the DNA TGTGCCAGCAACGAACAGGGGATCAACACCGGGGAGCTGTTTTTT. This sequence encodes CASNEQGINTGELFF.

DNA of the CDR3: TGTGCCAGCAGACGCCTGGGACAGGGGAACACTGAAGCTTTCTTT. It encodes CASRRLGQGNTEAFF. The chain combines TRBV9 with TRBJ1-1; 9 nucleotides align to TRBD1. The V gene's germline CDR1 is SGDLS and CDR2 YYNGEE. V shed 5 bases and J 1 base; nucleotides not matched to a gene: 6. The CDR3 length is 15 residues. The variable domain in full, with the rest retrieved from reference TRBV9 and TRBJ1-1, is DSGVTQTPKHLITATGQRVTLRCSPRSGDLSVYWYQQSLDQGLQFLIQYYNGEERAKGNILERFSAQQFPDLHSELNLSSLELGDSALYFCASRRLGQGNTEAFFGQGTRLTVV.

The chain employs TRBV7-7 and TRBJ2-6; 8 bases match TRBD2. V lost 4 bases, J lost 4 bases, and 9 bases stayed unmatched. Germline values: CDR1 SSHAT, CDR2 FNYEAQ (reference sequence). The CDR3 has 17 amino acids. The CDR3 is CASSSLAGWPGANVLTF. CDR3 DNA sequence: TGTGCCAGCAGCTCCTTAGCGGGGTGGCCCGGGGCCAACGTCCTGACTTTC.

CDR3 loop: CASSQEGLGVGTGELFF. As DNA, the CDR3 is TGCGCCAGCAGCCAAGAAGGGTTGGGGGTGGGCACCGGGGAGCTGTTTTTT. This rearrangement joins TRBV4-3 to TRBJ2-2; D may be TRBD1 or TRBD2 (5 bases each). The CDR3 extends over 17 amino acids. Trimming shortened V by 0 bases and J by 4 bases, and 15 bases separated the two germline ends. The V gene's germline CDR1 is LGHNA and CDR2 YSLEER.

The chain has TRBV10-3 and TRBJ1-1, with TRBD1 identical over 7 bases. V shed 8 bases and J 4 bases; nucleotides not matched to a gene: 4. The CDR3 sequence is 12 residues long. Germline V gives CDR1 ENHRY, CDR2 SYGVKD. This CDR3 is CAIQGEGTEAFF. CDR3 nucleotide sequence: TGTGCCATCCAGGGGGAGGGCACTGAAGCTTTCTTT.

Points on this clone: The junction and the germline gene differ at one end; a read error may be behind it. The chain employs TRBV25-1 and TRBJ1-5; no firm D call. Germline assignment: CDR1 MGHDK and CDR2 SYGVNS. The CDR3 runs 12 residues. The DNA for the CDR3 is TGTGCCAGCAGTGAAGGCAAGCAGCCCCAGCATTTT. Translation gives CASSEGKQPQHF. Full variable domain (rest looked up from reference TRBV25-1 and TRBJ1-5): EADIYQTPRYLVIGTGKKITLECSQTMGHDKMYWYQQDPGMELHLIHYSYGVNSTEKGDLSSESTVSRIRTEHFPLTLESARPSHTSQYLCASSEGKQPQHFGDGTRLSIL.

This sequence joins TRBV9 and TRBJ2-3, with D possibly being TRBD2 (6 bases). CDR3 length equals 15 residues. Germline V gives CDR1 SGDLS, CDR2 YYNGEE. V lost 4 bases and J lost 3, with 15 bases in between. The CDR3 sequence: CASSPWDFPTDTQYF. CDR3 sequence (DNA): TGTGCCAGCAGCCCCTGGGACTTCCCGACAGATACGCAGTATTTT.

This clone came up a few times. The CDR3 nucleotides are TGCAGCGTTTCTTTGGTCCAGGCTGATCAGTTCTTC. Translating gives CSVSLVQADQFF. The chain employs TRBV29-1 and TRBJ2-1; no clear D gene. The CDR3 totals 12 residues. Trimming left V 5 bases short and J 13 bases short, with 18 bases between. Germline values: CDR1 SQVTM, CDR2 ANQGSEA.

This clone has only a few counts. The genes are TRBV30 and TRBJ1-2, with D unclear. The ends were cut back, 2 bases at V and 11 bases at J, with 15 bases in the middle. This CDR3 has 12 amino acids. CDR1 GTSNPN and CDR2 SVGIG come from the germline V gene (reference sequence). CDR3 bases: TGTGCCTGGAGTATGTCAAGCGGGAGATACACCTTC. It codes for CAWSMSSGRYTF.

The sample holds one count of this clone. The chain combines TRBV25-1 with TRBJ1-2; possible D gene TRBD1, 5 bases. The length of the CDR3 is 13 residues. Germline assignment: CDR1 MGHDK and CDR2 SYGVNS. The V end lost 2 bases, the J end lost 1 base, and 5 bases lay between the germline ends. CDR3 DNA: TGTGCCAGCAGTGAACAGGGTAACTATGGCTACACCTTC. Translation gives CASSEQGNYGYTF.

J is TRBJ2-1 and V is TRBV2; D unresolved. The CDR3 covers 15 residues. The V gene's germline CDR1 is SNHLY and CDR2 FYNNEI. V was clipped by 10 bases and J by 0 bases, with 16 bases between them. The CDR3 coding sequence is TGTGCCACCCGGAACGGAAATGGCTCCTACAATGAGCAGTTCTTC. Protein: CATRNGNGSYNEQFF.